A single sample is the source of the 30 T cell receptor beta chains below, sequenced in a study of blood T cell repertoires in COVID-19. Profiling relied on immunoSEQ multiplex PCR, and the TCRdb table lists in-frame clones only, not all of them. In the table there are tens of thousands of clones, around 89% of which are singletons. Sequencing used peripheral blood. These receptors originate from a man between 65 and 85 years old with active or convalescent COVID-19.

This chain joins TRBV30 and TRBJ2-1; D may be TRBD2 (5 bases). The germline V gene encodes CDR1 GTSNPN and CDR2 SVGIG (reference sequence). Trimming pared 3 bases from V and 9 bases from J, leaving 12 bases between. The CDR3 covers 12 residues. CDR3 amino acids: CAWSVLVSEQFF. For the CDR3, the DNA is TGTGCCTGGAGCGTACTAGTTTCTGAGCAGTTCTTC.

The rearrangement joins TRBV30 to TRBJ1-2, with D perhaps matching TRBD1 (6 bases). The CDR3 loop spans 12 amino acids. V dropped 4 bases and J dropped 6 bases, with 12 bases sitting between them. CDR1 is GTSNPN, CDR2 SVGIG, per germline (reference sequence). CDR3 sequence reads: CAWTTGWNGYTF. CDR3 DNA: TGTGCCTGGACCACAGGGTGGAATGGCTACACCTTC.

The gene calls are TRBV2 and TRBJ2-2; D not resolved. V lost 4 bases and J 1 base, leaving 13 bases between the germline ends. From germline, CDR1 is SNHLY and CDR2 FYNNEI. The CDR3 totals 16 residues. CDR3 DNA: TGTGCCAGCAGTGTTTTAGCTCTTCAGAACACCGGGGAGCTGTTTTTT. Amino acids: CASSVLALQNTGELFF. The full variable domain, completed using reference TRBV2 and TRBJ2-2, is EPEVTQTPSHQVTQMGQEVILRCVPISNHLYFYWYRQILGQKVEFLVSFYNNEISEKSEIFDDQFSVERPDGSNFTLKIRSTKLEDSAMYFCASSVLALQNTGELFFGEGSRLTVL.

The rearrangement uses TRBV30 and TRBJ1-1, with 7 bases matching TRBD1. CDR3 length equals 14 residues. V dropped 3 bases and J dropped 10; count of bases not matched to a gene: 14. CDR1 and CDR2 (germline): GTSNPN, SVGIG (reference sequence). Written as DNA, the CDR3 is TGTGCCTGGAGGGCTGGACAGGCCTTTACCAGAGCTTTCTTT. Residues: CAWRAGQAFTRAFF.

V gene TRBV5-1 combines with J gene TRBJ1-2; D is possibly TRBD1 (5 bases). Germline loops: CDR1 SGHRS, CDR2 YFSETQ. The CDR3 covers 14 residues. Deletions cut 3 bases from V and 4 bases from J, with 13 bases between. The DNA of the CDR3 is TGCGCCAGCAGCTCAACAGGAATTTCCTATGGCTACACCTTC. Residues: CASSSTGISYGYTF.

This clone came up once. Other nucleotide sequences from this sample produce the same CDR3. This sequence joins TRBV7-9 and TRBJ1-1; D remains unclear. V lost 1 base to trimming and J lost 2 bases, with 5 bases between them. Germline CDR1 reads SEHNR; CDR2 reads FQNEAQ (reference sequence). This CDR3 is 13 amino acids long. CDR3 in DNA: TGTGCCAGCAGCTTAGGAGCCAACACTGAAGCTTTCTTT. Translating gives CASSLGANTEAFF. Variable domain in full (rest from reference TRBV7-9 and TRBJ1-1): DTGVSQNPRHKITKRGQNVTFRCDPISEHNRLYWYRQTLGQGPEFLTYFQNEAQLEKSRLLSDRFSAERPKGSFSTLEIQRTEQGDSAMYLCASSLGANTEAFFGQGTRLTVV.

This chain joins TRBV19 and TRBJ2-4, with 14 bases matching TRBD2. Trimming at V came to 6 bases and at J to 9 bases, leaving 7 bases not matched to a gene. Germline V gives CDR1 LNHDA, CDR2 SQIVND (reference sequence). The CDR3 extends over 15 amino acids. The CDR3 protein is CASREGLAGVSIQYF. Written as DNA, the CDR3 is TGTGCCAGTAGAGAGGGACTAGCGGGAGTATCCATTCAGTACTTC.

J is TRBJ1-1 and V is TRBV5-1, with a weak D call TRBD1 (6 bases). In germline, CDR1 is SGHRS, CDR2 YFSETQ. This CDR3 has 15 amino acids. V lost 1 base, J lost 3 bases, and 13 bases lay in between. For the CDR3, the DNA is TGCGCCAGCAGCTTGCAGGGACATCTCGACACTGAAGCTTTCTTT. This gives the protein CASSLQGHLDTEAFF.

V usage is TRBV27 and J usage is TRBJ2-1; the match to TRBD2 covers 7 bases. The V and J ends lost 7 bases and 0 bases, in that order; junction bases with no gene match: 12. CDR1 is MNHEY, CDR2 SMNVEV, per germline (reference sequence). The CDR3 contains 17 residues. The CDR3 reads CASTKGAGRSSYNEQFF. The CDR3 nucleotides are TGTGCCAGCACCAAGGGAGCGGGAAGAAGCTCCTACAATGAGCAGTTCTTC.

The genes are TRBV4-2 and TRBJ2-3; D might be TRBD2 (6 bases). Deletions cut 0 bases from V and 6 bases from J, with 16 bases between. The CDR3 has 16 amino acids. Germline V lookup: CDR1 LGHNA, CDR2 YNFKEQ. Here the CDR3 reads CASSQDQAGRGDTQYF. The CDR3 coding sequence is TGTGCCAGCAGCCAAGACCAAGCCGGGAGAGGCGATACGCAGTATTTT.

The CDR3 reads CASSPPTGRNTEAFF. The CDR3 DNA sequence: TGTGCCAGCTCACCCCCGACAGGGAGGAACACTGAAGCTTTCTTT. The chain couples TRBV18 to TRBJ1-1, with 7 nucleotides matching TRBD1. V gave up 3 bases and J gave up 1 base; unmatched junction bases: 5. CDR1 and CDR2 (germline): KGHSH, LQKENI. There are 15 residues in the CDR3.

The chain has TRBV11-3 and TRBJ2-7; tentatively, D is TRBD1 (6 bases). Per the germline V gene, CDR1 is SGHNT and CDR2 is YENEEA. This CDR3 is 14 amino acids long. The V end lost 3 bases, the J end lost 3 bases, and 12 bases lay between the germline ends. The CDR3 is CASSFSNRDYEQYF. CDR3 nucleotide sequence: TGTGCCAGCAGCTTTTCAAACAGGGACTACGAGCAGTACTTC. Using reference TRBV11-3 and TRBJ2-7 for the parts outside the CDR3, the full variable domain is EAGVVQSPRYKIIEKKQPVAFWCNPISGHNTLYWYLQNLGQGPELLIRYENEEAVDDSQLPKDRFSAERLKGVDSTLKIQPAELGDSAVYLCASSFSNRDYEQYFGPGTRLTVT.

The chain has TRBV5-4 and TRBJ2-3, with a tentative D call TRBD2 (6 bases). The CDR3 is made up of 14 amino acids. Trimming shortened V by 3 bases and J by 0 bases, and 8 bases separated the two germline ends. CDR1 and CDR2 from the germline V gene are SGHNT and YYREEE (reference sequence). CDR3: CASSSSVSTDTQYF. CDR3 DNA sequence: TGTGCCAGCAGCTCTAGCGTAAGCACAGATACGCAGTATTTT.

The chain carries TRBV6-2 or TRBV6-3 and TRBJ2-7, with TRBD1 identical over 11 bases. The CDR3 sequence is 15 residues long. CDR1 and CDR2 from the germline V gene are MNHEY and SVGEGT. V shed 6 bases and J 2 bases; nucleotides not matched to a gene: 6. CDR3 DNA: TGTGCCAGCAGCCCCGAGGGACAGGGGGCCTACGAGCAGTACTTC. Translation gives CASSPEGQGAYEQYF.

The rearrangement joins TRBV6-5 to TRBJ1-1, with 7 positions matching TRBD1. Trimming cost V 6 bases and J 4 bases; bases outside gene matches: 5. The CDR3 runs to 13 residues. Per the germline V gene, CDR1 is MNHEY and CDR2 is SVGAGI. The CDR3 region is CASRDRRGTEAFF. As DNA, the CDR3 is TGTGCCAGCAGGGACAGGAGGGGCACTGAAGCTTTCTTT.

This CDR3 is CAISGQSTDTQYF. CDR3 coding DNA: TGTGCCATCAGTGGACAGAGCACAGATACGCAGTATTTT. The V gene is TRBV10-3, the J gene TRBJ2-3; a possible D gene is TRBD1 (5 bases). V was clipped by 4 bases and J by 0 bases, with 5 bases between them. CDR1 and CDR2 from the germline V gene are ENHRY and SYGVKD. This CDR3 region has 13 residues.

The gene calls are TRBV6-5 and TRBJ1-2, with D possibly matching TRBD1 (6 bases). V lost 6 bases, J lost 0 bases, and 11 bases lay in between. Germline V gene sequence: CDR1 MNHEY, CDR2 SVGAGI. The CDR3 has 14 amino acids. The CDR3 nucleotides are TGTGCCAGCAGAAGGACAGTTTCTAACTATGGCTACACCTTC. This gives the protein CASRRTVSNYGYTF.

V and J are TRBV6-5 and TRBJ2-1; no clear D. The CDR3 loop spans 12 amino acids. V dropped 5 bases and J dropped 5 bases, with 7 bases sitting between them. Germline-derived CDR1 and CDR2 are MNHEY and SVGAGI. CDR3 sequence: CASSPGHNEQFF. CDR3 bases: TGTGCCAGCAGTCCAGGCCACAATGAGCAGTTCTTC.

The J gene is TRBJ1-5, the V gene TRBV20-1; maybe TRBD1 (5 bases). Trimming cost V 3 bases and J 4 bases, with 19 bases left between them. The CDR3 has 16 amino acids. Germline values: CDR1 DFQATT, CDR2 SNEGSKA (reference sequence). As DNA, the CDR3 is TGCAGTGCTAGTCGTACCCCCAGGGTAGGAAATCAGCCCCAGCATTTT. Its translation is CSASRTPRVGNQPQHF.

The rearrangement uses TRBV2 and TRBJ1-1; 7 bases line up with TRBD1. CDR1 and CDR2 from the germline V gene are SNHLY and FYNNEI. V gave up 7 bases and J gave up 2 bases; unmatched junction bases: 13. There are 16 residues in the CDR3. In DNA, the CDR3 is TGTGCCAGCATCGTAACCGGGACAGCGAGAAACACTGAAGCTTTCTTT. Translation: CASIVTGTARNTEAFF.

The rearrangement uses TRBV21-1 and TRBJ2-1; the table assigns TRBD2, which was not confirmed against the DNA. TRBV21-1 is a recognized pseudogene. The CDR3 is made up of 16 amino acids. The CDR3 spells CASSSRGVNTYNEQFF. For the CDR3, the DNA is TGTGCCAGCAGCAGTCGGGGGGTAAATACCTACAATGAGCAGTTCTTC.

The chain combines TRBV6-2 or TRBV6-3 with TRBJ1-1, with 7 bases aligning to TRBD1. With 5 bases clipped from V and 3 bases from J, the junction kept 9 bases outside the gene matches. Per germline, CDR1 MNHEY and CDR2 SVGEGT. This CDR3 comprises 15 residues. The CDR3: CASSPDRAGYTEAFF. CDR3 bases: TGTGCCAGCAGTCCAGACAGGGCCGGGTACACTGAAGCTTTCTTT.

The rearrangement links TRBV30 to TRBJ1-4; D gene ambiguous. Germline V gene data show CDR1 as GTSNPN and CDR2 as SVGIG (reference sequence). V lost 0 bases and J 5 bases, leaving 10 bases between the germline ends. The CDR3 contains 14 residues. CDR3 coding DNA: TGTGCCTGGAGTGTACTTCGGCGGAATGAAAAACTGTTTTTT. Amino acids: CAWSVLRRNEKLFF.

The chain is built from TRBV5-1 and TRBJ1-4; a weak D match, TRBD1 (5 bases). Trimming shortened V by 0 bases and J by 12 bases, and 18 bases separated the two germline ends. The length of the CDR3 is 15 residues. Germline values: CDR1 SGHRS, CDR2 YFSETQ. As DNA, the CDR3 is TGCGCCAGCAGCTTGGGGCCAGCGGGGGACGGGGAACTGTTTTTT. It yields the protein CASSLGPAGDGELFF. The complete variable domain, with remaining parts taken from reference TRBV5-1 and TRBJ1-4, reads KAGVTQTPRYLIKTRGQQVTLSCSPISGHRSVSWYQQTPGQGLQFLFEYFSETQRNKGNFPGRFSGRQFSNSRSEMNVSTLELGDSALYLCASSLGPAGDGELFFGSGTQLSVL.

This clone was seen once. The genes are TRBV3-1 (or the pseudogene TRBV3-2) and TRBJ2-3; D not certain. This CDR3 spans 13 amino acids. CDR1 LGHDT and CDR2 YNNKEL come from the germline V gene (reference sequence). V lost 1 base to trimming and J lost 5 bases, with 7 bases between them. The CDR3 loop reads CASSQGNGDTQYF. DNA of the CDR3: TGTGCCAGCAGCCAAGGAAACGGAGATACGCAGTATTTT.

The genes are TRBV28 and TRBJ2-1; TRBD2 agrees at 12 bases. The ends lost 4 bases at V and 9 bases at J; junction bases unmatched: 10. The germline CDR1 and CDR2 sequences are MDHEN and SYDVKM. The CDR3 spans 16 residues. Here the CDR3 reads CASSSLAGGFLVEQFF. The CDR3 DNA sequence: TGTGCCAGCAGTTCGCTAGCGGGAGGGTTCTTGGTTGAGCAGTTCTTC.

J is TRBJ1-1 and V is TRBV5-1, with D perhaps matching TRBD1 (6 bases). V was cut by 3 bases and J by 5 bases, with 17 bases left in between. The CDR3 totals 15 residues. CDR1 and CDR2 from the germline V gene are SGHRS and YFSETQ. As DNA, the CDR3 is TGCGCCAGCAGCTCCCAGCGGGGGGCAGGTACTGAAGCTTTCTTT. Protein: CASSSQRGAGTEAFF.

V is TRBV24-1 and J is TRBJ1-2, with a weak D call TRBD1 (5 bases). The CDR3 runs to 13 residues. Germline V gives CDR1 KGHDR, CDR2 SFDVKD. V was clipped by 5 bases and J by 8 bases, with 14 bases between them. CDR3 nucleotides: TGTGCCACCAGTGGTGGACATGATCGAGGCTACACCTTC. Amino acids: CATSGGHDRGYTF.

The CDR3 region has the DNA TGTGCCAGCAGCTTAGCGGCAGGGAGGGGTCTTAATGAAAAACTGTTTTTT. This translates into CASSLAAGRGLNEKLFF. This chain joins TRBV7-9 and TRBJ1-4; D perhaps matches TRBD1 (5 bases). CDR1 SEHNR and CDR2 FQNEAQ come from the germline V gene (reference sequence). V was clipped by 0 bases and J by 4 bases, with 15 bases between them. This CDR3 spans 17 amino acids.

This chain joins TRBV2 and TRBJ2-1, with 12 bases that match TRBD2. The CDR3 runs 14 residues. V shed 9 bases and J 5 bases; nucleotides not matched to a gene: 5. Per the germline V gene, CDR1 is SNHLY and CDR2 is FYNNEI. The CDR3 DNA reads TGTGCCAGTGTAAGGACTAGCGGGAACAATGAGCAGTTCTTC. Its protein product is CASVRTSGNNEQFF.